This T cell receptor beta chain emerged from a study of blood T cell repertoires in COVID-19. Turning to the study itself: COVID-19 samples from acute and convalescent phases originated in the United States, Italy and Spain. Nucleic acid was either cDNA or gDNA, and it came from T cells, B-cell-depleted T cells, or PBMCs.

Per the authors' pipeline: By means of reference gene primer amplification, nucleated cell counts were estimated. The data were produced by immunoSEQ multiplex PCR, yet TCRdb's version contains in-frame clones alone and is incomplete. That table is the source of V, J and clone size, and D and trimming were worked out from the DNA. The sample has more than 150,000 clones; about 85% are singletons. V shed 3 bases and J shed 5 bases, with 13 bases lying between them. The germline V gene has CDR1 DFQATT and CDR2 SNEGSKA (reference sequence). CDR3 size: 13 residues. The chain couples TRBV20-1 to TRBJ1-1; D unclear. The sample consisted of peripheral blood. This clonotype was sampled from a woman older than 75 with acute or convalescent COVID-19. The CDR3 DNA reads TGCAGTGCTAGTTTAACAGCTTGGACTGAAGCTTTCTTT. It yields the protein CSASLTAWTEAFF.